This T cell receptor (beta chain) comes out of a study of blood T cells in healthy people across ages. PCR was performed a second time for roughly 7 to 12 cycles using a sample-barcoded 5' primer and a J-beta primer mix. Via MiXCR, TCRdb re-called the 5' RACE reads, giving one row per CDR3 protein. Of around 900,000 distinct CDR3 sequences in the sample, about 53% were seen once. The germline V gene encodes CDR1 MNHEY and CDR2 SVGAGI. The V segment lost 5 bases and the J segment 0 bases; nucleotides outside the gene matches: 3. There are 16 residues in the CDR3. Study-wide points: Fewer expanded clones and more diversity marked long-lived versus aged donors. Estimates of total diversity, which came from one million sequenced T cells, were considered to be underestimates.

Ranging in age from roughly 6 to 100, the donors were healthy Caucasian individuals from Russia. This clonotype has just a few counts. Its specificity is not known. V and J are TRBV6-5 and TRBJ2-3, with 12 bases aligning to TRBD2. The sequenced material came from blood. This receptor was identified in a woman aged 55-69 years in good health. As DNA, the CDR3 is TGTGCCAGCAGTCGGACTAGCGGGACGAGCACAGATACGCAGTATTTT. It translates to CASSRTSGTSTDTQYF.